This T cell receptor (beta chain) comes out of a study of cytomegalovirus exposure and HLA in healthy donors. Regarding the study as a whole: Clonal expansion was found to be greater in HLA-associated TCR beta chains than in equally common others in a later analysis. TCR beta sequences numbering 15,000 to 20,000 were associated with HLA alleles at 0.05 false discovery rate in a later analysis.

Details on this clone: Its antigen is not identified.

V dropped 5 bases and J dropped 0 bases, with 7 bases sitting between them. The CDR3 covers 13 residues. Germline V gene lookup returns CDR1 MNHNS and CDR2 SASEGT. The primer mix had 60 Vbeta and 13 Jbeta primers. Source study methods: A later analysis tallied 65 million to 85 million unique TCR beta chains, around 9.9 million of them shared. The assay was immunoSEQ multiplex PCR, and TCRdb's table has in-frame clones only and misses some. V and J calls and clone size come straight from that table; D and trimming were deduced from the DNA. The sample holds about 74,000 clones. Material: PBMCs. V usage is TRBV6-1 and J usage is TRBJ1-1; D is unclear. The clonotype was recovered from a female donor in good health and CMV-seropositive. CDR3 in DNA: TGTGCCAGCAGTCTTCAGGTGAACACTGAAGCTTTCTTT. Its protein product is CASSLQVNTEAFF.